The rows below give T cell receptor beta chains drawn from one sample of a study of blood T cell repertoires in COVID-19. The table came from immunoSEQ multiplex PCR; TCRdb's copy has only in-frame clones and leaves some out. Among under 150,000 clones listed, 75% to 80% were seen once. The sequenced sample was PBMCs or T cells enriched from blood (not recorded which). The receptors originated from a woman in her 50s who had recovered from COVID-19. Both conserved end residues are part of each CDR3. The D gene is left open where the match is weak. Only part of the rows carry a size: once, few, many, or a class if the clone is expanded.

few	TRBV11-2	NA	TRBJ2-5	TGTGCCAGCAGCTTATCCGGGGTTAACTTGGACTTC	CASSLSGVNLDF
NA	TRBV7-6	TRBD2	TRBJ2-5	TGTGCCAGCAGCCGTGTAAGCGGGACGGCAGAGACCCAGTACTTC	CASSRVSGTAETQYF
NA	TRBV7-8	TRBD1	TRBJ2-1	TGTGCCAGCAGCTTAGATTACAGGGGGAATGAGCAGTTCTTC	CASSLDYRGNEQFF
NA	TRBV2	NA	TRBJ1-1	TGTGCCAGCAAGGGTCGGGGCACTGAAGCTTTCTTT	CASKGRGTEAFF
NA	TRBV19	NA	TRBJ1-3	TGTGCCACCACGAAACCGGGACAAAGAAACACCATATATTTT	CATTKPGQRNTIYF
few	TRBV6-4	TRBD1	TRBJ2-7	TGTGCCAGCACACTTAGTTCGGCAGGGGGCTGGTACGAGCAGTACTTC	CASTLSSAGGWYEQYF
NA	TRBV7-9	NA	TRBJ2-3	TGTGCCAGCAGCCCCTCGGCGGGGCCCAAAGATACGCAGTATTTT	CASSPSAGPKDTQYF
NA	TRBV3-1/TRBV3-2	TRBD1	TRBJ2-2	TGTGCCAGCAGCCATACCGGGACAGGCGCCACCGGGGAGCTGTTTTTT	CASSHTGTGATGELFF
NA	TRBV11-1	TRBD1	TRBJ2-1	TGTGCCAGCAGCCAGGGACAGCACTCCTACAATGAGCAGTTCTTC	CASSQGQHSYNEQFF
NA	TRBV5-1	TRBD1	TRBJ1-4	TGCGCCAGCAGCCCGGGGACAGGGAATGAAAAACTGTTTTTT	CASSPGTGNEKLFF
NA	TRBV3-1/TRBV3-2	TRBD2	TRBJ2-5	TGTGCCAGCAGCCAAGCGAGCGGGAGGGCCCCAGAGACCCAGTACTTC	CASSQASGRAPETQYF
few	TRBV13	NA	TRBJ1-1	TGTGCCAGCAGCCCCGGTCGGGGGAAAGCTTTCTTT	CASSPGRGKAFF
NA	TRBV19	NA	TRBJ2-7	TGTGCCAGTAGTATGGTTGGGTGGACAAACTCCTACGAGCAGTACTTC	CASSMVGWTNSYEQYF
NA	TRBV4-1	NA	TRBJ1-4	TGCGCCAGCAGCCACCCTGGAGGCGAAAAACTGTTTTTT	CASSHPGGEKLFF
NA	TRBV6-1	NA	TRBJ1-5	TGTGCCAGCAGTGAAGGGGCAGGGGATAGCAATCAGCCCCAGCATTTT	CASSEGAGDSNQPQHF
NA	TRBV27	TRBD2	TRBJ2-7	TGTGCCAGCAGTCCGGAGCGGGAAGGCTACGAGCAGTACTTC	CASSPEREGYEQYF
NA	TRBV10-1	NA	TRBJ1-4	TGCGCCAGCAGTGACGGGATCAATGAAAAACTGTTTTTT	CASSDGINEKLFF
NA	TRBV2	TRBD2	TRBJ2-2	TGTGCCAGCAGTGGGCCTAGCGGGGCGAACACCGGGGAGCTGTTTTTT	CASSGPSGANTGELFF
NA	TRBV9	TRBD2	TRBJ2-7	TGTGCCAGCAGCCCTCGGGGGGGTTCCCACGAGCAGTACTTC	CASSPRGGSHEQYF
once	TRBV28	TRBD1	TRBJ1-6	TGTGCCAGCAGTCGACAGGGCCTTAGGGATTCACCCCTCCACTTT	CASSRQGLRDSPLHF
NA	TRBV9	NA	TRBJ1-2	TGTGCCAGCAGCGCCGATGCGGTCCAGCCTCTCTATGGCTACACCTTC	CASSADAVQPLYGYTF
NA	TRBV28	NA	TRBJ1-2	TGTGCCAGCAGTCGAGACATCTATGGCTACACCTTC	CASSRDIYGYTF
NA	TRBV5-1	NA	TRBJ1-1	TGCGCCAGCAGTCAAAGCGTGGGGACACGGACGAACACTGAAGCTTTCTTT	CASSQSVGTRTNTEAFF
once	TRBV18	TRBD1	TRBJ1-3	TGTGCCAGCTCACCAGGACAGGCGATTGGAAACACCATATATTTT	CASSPGQAIGNTIYF
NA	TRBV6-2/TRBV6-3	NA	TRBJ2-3	TGTGCCAGCAGTTACGGGCCCCAAGCCGCAGATACGCAGTATTTT	CASSYGPQAADTQYF
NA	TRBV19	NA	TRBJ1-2	TGTGCCAGTAGTCCCGGACAGTGGGGCTACACCTTC	CASSPGQWGYTF
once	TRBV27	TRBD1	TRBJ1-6	TGTGCCAGCAGAGTACGACAGGGTGGGAATTCACCCCTCCACTTT	CASRVRQGGNSPLHF
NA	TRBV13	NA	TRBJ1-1	TGTGCCAGCAGCTTCAGGTCGCGGAACACTGAAGCTTTCTTT	CASSFRSRNTEAFF
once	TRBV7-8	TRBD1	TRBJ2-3	TGTGCCAGCAGCTTAACTCCAGGACAGGGGGCCGATACGCAGTATTTT	CASSLTPGQGADTQYF
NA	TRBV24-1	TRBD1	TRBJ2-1	TGTGCCACCAGTGATTTACAGGGGGGCGATGAGCAGTTCTTC	CATSDLQGGDEQFF
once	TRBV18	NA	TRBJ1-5	TGTGCCAGCTCACCAGGCCACAATCAGCCCCAGCATTTT	CASSPGHNQPQHF
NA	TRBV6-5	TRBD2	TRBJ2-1	TGTGCCAGCAGTTCAGAGACTAGCGGAAAAAGGAATGAGCAGTTCTTC	CASSSETSGKRNEQFF
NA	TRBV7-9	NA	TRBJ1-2	TGTGCGGACACTGAGGATGGCTACACCTTC	CADTEDGYTF
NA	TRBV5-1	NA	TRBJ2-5	TGCGCCAGCAGCTTGCGAGAGACCCAGTACTTC	CASSLRETQYF
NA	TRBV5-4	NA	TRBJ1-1	TGTGCCAGCAGCTTGGATGGTCGTTGGGCAGCAAAGAACACTGAAGCTTTCTTT	CASSLDGRWAAKNTEAFF
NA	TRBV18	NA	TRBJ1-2	TGTGCCAGCTCACCACCGCCAGCGGGTAACTATGGCTACACCTTC	CASSPPPAGNYGYTF
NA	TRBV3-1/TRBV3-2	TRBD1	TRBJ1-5	TGTGCCAGCAGTTTCGGGACAGGGAACGGCAATCAGCCCCAGCATTTT	CASSFGTGNGNQPQHF
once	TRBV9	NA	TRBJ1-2	TGTGCCAGCAGCGTAGGGGGAGGGCTCTCCTTC	CASSVGGGLSF
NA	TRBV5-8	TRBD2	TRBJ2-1	TGTGCCAGCAGCCCCGCGGGCTTGGGGCGGGGGACCTCCTACAATGAGCAGTTCTTC	CASSPAGLGRGTSYNEQFF
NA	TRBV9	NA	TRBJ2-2	TGTGCCAGCAGTCCAAAAGCGGCCGTGAACACCGGGGAGCTGTTTTTT	CASSPKAAVNTGELFF
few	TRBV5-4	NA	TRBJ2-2	TGTGCCAGCAGGAGGGCAGGGGCCATGAACACCGGGGAGCTGTTTTTT	CASRRAGAMNTGELFF
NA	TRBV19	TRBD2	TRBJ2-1	TGTGCCAGTAGTAGGCTAGCGGGAAGCTCCTACAATGAGCAGTTCTTC	CASSRLAGSSYNEQFF
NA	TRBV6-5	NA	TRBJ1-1	TGTGCCAGCAGTTACGGCATGAACACTGAAGCTTTCTTT	CASSYGMNTEAFF
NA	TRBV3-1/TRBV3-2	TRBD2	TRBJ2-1	TGTGCCAGCAGCCCCTCCGGACTAGCGGGAGTGGGTGAGCAGTTCTTC	CASSPSGLAGVGEQFF
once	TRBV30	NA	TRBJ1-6	TGTGCCTGGAGGGGTTGGACCCTCGGGGGCTCCTATAATTCACCCCTCCACTTT	CAWRGWTLGGSYNSPLHF
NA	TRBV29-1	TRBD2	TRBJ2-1	TGCAGCGTTGAAACTGGACTAGCGGGAGTTGAGCAGTTCTTC	CSVETGLAGVEQFF
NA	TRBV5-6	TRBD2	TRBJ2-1	TGTGCCAGCAGACGGACTAGCGGGAGTAGTAGTGAGCAGTTCTTC	CASRRTSGSSSEQFF
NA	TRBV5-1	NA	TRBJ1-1	TGCGCCAGCAGCGCATGGGACACCGCATACACTGAAGCTTTCTTT	CASSAWDTAYTEAFF
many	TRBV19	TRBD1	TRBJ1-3	TGTGCCAGTAGTATTGGGACAGGGAACTCTGGAAACACCATATATTTT	CASSIGTGNSGNTIYF
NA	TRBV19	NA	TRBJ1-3	TGTGCCAGTATTCCTCCTAACGGAAACACCATATATTTT	CASIPPNGNTIYF
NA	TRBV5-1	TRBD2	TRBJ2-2	TGCGCCAGCAGCTCAAACGGACTAGCGGGAGTTAGAGGGCACCGGGGAGCTGTTTTT	CASSSNGLAGVRGHRGAVF
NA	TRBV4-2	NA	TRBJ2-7	TGTGCCAGCAGCCAAGATGTAGGGGGACGCGAGCAGTACTTC	CASSQDVGGREQYF
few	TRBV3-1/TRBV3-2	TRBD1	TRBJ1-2	TGTGCCAGCAGCCCCCCCGGGACAGCGTATGGCTACACCTTC	CASSPPGTAYGYTF
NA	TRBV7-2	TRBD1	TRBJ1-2	TGTGCCAGCAGCTTAGGACGGCAGGGGGCTTCCTCTGGCTACACCTTC	CASSLGRQGASSGYTF
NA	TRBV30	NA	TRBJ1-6	TGTGCCTGGAGTCCTGCTTCTCGGTCACCCCTCCACTTT	CAWSPASRSPLHF